This is a list of T cell receptor beta chains from one sample in a study of T cells after posttransplantation cyclophosphamide. Sequencing was performed with immunoSEQ multiplex PCR; in TCRdb, only in-frame clones are kept and a portion is missing. This table holds around 2,100 clones, 73% found once. Sequences were derived from CD8+ T cells sorted from PBMCs, sampled almost 250 days after a stem cell transplant with posttransplant cyclophosphamide. The receptors stem from a male patient in his thirties who received an allogeneic stem cell transplant from a related donor, was CMV-positive, and had no GVHD. Part of the T cells may come from the graft donor. Both conserved end residues are part of each CDR3. The order of the fields is V gene, D gene, clone size, J gene, CDR3 DNA, CDR3 protein. A D gene is named only where the DNA matches it firmly. Part of the rows lack a size; the others show once, few, many or a class for expanded clones.

V: TRBV7-6; D: -; size: -; J: TRBJ2-1; DNA: TGTGCCAGCAGCTTATTCGGCAATGAGCAGTTCTTC; CDR3: CASSLFGNEQFF
V: TRBV4-3; D: TRBD2; size: -; J: TRBJ2-7; DNA: TGCGCCAGCAGCCAAGACGATTGGGGGGAGGGGTACGAGCAGTACTTC; CDR3: CASSQDDWGEGYEQYF
V: TRBV2; D: -; size: -; J: TRBJ2-1; DNA: TGTGCCAGCTTCCTTAGGAGCTCCTACAATGAGCAGTTCTTC; CDR3: CASFLRSSYNEQFF
V: TRBV12-2; D: -; size: -; J: TRBJ2-1; DNA: TGTGCAAGTCGCTTAGTCTCCAGCGGGGGGGACAATGAGCAGTTCTTC; CDR3: CASRLVSSGGDNEQFF
V: TRBV9; D: -; size: -; J: TRBJ1-1; DNA: TGTGCCAGCAGCGGGACGGGGGGTAACACTGAAGCTTTCTTT; CDR3: CASSGTGGNTEAFF
V: TRBV7-3; D: -; size: -; J: TRBJ2-7; DNA: TGTGCCAGCAGCTATGGACTCACCTCTTTGGACGAGCAGTACTTC; CDR3: CASSYGLTSLDEQYF
V: TRBV4-1; D: TRBD1; size: -; J: TRBJ1-2; DNA: TGCGCCAGCAGCCATGGTGAAACCGGGACAGCAGGCGGCTACACCTTC; CDR3: CASSHGETGTAGGYTF
V: TRBV11-2; D: TRBD1; size: -; J: TRBJ2-7; DNA: TGTGCCAGCAGCTATGGGACAGGGGCCTACGAGCAGTACTTC; CDR3: CASSYGTGAYEQYF
V: TRBV6-5; D: -; size: few; J: TRBJ2-5; DNA: TGTGCCAGCAGCGTCCTAGGGGCCGAGACCCAGTACTTC; CDR3: CASSVLGAETQYF
V: TRBV27; D: TRBD1; size: once; J: TRBJ2-7; DNA: TGTGCCAGCAGTCCTACGACAGGGGGCTTCGAGCAGTACTTC; CDR3: CASSPTTGGFEQYF
V: TRBV4-1; D: -; size: -; J: TRBJ2-1; DNA: TGCGCCAGCAGCCAAGCGGGAATCGAGGGATACAATGAGCAGTTCTTC; CDR3: CASSQAGIEGYNEQFF
V: TRBV28; D: TRBD2; size: -; J: TRBJ2-7; DNA: TGTGCCAGCAGTTTAACCGGGACTACCTCCTACGAGCAGTACTTC; CDR3: CASSLTGTTSYEQYF
V: TRBV7-3; D: -; size: -; J: TRBJ2-1; DNA: TGTGCCAGCAGCTTATTTGAAGGGGATGAGCAGTTCTTC; CDR3: CASSLFEGDEQFF
V: TRBV19; D: -; size: -; J: TRBJ1-1; DNA: TGTGCCAGTAATGGGGGGGCAAACACTGAAGCTTTCTTT; CDR3: CASNGGANTEAFF
V: TRBV11-1; D: TRBD2; size: -; J: TRBJ2-1; DNA: TGTGCCACCAAACTAGCGGGGGGGAATAATGAGCAGTTCTTC; CDR3: CATKLAGGNNEQFF
V: TRBV5-1; D: TRBD2; size: few; J: TRBJ2-7; DNA: TGCGCCAGCAGCCCCGGGGGGGATGATCCCCGCCGAGGGCAGTACTTC; CDR3: CASSPGGDDPRRGQYF
V: TRBV2; D: -; size: -; J: TRBJ1-1; DNA: TGTGCCAGCAAGCAGGGGAACACTGAAGCTTTCTTT; CDR3: CASKQGNTEAFF
V: TRBV5-4; D: TRBD2; size: once; J: TRBJ2-1; DNA: TGTGCCAGCAGCTCAGGACTAGCGATAAATGAGCAGTTCTTC; CDR3: CASSSGLAINEQFF
V: TRBV5-3; D: -; size: -; J: TRBJ2-3; DNA: TGTGCCAGAAGATTCGGGGGAAGAAGATACACAGATACGCAGTATTTT; CDR3: CARRFGGRRYTDTQYF
V: TRBV29-1; D: -; size: once; J: TRBJ1-2; DNA: TGCAGCGTTGAGGCGCAGGGAGGGAGATATGGCTACACCTTC; CDR3: CSVEAQGGRYGYTF
V: TRBV5-4; D: TRBD1; size: few; J: TRBJ1-6; DNA: TGTGCCAGCAGTCCCAACCAACGGACAGGGCTACTCCACTTT; CDR3: CASSPNQRTGLLHF
V: TRBV5-4; D: -; size: -; J: TRBJ2-3; DNA: TGTGCCAGCAGCCCGAGAGGGAAAACAGATACGCAGTATTTT; CDR3: CASSPRGKTDTQYF
V: TRBV6-1; D: TRBD2; size: -; J: TRBJ2-1; DNA: TGTGCCAGCAGTGCGATAGTTAGAAGCGGGAGTTCCCCCAATGAGCAGTTCTTC; CDR3: CASSAIVRSGSSPNEQFF
V: TRBV11-2; D: TRBD1; size: -; J: TRBJ2-7; DNA: TGTGCCAGCAGCTTATTTTTCACGGGAAAGGGGGCATACGAGCAGTACTTC; CDR3: CASSLFFTGKGAYEQYF
V: TRBV19; D: -; size: -; J: TRBJ2-2; DNA: TGTGCCAGTACCCCTCCTAGGTCGAACACCGGGGAGCTGTTTTTT; CDR3: CASTPPRSNTGELFF
V: TRBV7-9; D: -; size: -; J: TRBJ1-1; DNA: TGTGCCAGCAGCGGACAGACACGCCCAGGGGAAGCTTTCTTT; CDR3: CASSGQTRPGEAFF
V: TRBV6-4; D: -; size: -; J: TRBJ1-2; DNA: TGTGCCAGCAGTGACTCGGAGGGGAACGGCTACACCTTC; CDR3: CASSDSEGNGYTF
V: TRBV4-1; D: TRBD1; size: once; J: TRBJ1-6; DNA: TGCGCCAGCAGCCAAGTAGAGGGGGCTAATTCACCCCTCCACTTT; CDR3: CASSQVEGANSPLHF
V: TRBV27; D: -; size: -; J: TRBJ1-6; DNA: TGTGCCAGCAGTTTTGGGGAGTATTCTCCCCTCCACTTT; CDR3: CASSFGEYSPLHF
V: TRBV19; D: -; size: few; J: TRBJ1-2; DNA: TGTGCCAGTAGTCCCGGGACAACTGGAGGCTACACCTTC; CDR3: CASSPGTTGGYTF
V: TRBV4-3; D: -; size: -; J: TRBJ2-3; DNA: TGCGCCAGCAGCCAAGGGCCCGTCAAAGGGGCCCTCACAGATACGCAGTATTTT; CDR3: CASSQGPVKGALTDTQYF
V: TRBV7-8; D: -; size: -; J: TRBJ2-5; DNA: TGTGCCAGCAGCTCTATAGCGGAGCGGTTAGCAGAGACCCAGTACTTC; CDR3: CASSSIAERLAETQYF
V: TRBV7-9; D: TRBD2; size: -; J: TRBJ2-3; DNA: TGTGCCAGCAGCCCCCGGGGAGCGGGAGTCACAGATACGCAGTATTTT; CDR3: CASSPRGAGVTDTQYF
V: TRBV12-5; D: TRBD2; size: -; J: TRBJ2-7; DNA: TGTGCTAGTGGTTTGTTTGCTAGCGGCTACGAGCAGTACTTC; CDR3: CASGLFASGYEQYF
V: TRBV4-3; D: -; size: -; J: TRBJ1-1; DNA: TGCGCCAGCAGCCAAGGAATCAGGGTGAACACTGAAGCTTTCTTT; CDR3: CASSQGIRVNTEAFF
V: TRBV28; D: -; size: -; J: TRBJ1-2; DNA: TGTGCCAGCAGTTTTATCAACTATGGCTACACCTTC; CDR3: CASSFINYGYTF
V: TRBV9; D: -; size: once; J: TRBJ2-3; DNA: TGTGCCAGCAGCGCGACTAGTCGGTCGATAGATACGCAGTATTTT; CDR3: CASSATSRSIDTQYF
V: TRBV11-2; D: -; size: -; J: TRBJ2-7; DNA: TGTGCCAGCAGCTTAGACAACTCCTACGAGCAGTACTTC; CDR3: CASSLDNSYEQYF
V: TRBV7-9; D: TRBD1; size: -; J: TRBJ2-1; DNA: TGTGCCAGCAGCTTAGCAGGGACAGGGGGGCAGTTCTTC; CDR3: CASSLAGTGGQFF
V: TRBV30; D: -; size: -; J: TRBJ2-1; DNA: TGTGCCTGGAGTCTCGGGACACTCGATGAGCAGTTCTTC; CDR3: CAWSLGTLDEQFF
V: TRBV7-6; D: -; size: -; J: TRBJ1-6; DNA: TGTGCCAGCAGCGCGATCCGAGGGTCTAATAATTCCCCCCTCCACTTT; CDR3: CASSAIRGSNNSPLHF
V: TRBV27; D: TRBD2; size: -; J: TRBJ2-7; DNA: TGTGCCAGCAGTGCAGAGCGGGAGGGGTGGGAGCAGTACTTC; CDR3: CASSAEREGWEQYF
V: TRBV28; D: TRBD2; size: -; J: TRBJ2-1; DNA: TGTGCCAGCAGTTTATCCCCACTAGCGGGGATCAATGAGCAGTTCTTC; CDR3: CASSLSPLAGINEQFF
V: TRBV7-6; D: TRBD1; size: -; J: TRBJ1-1; DNA: TGTGCCAGCAGCTTGCAAAGCCGGGACAGGCACACTGAAGCTTTCTTT; CDR3: CASSLQSRDRHTEAFF
V: TRBV19; D: TRBD1; size: -; J: TRBJ1-1; DNA: TGTGCCAGTAAGGGACAGGGGAACACTGAAGCTTTCTTT; CDR3: CASKGQGNTEAFF
V: TRBV7-9; D: -; size: -; J: TRBJ2-1; DNA: TGTGCCAGCAGCGCCCTTCGCGGGGGCGGAAGTCGCTATGAGCAGTTCTTC; CDR3: CASSALRGGGSRYEQFF
V: TRBV4-2; D: -; size: -; J: TRBJ1-1; DNA: TGTGCCAGCAGCCAAGACGGGGGGGCAGCGTACAGCTTCGGCACTGAAGCTTTCTTT; CDR3: CASSQDGGAAYSFGTEAFF
V: TRBV7-2; D: -; size: -; J: TRBJ2-7; DNA: TGTGCCAGCAGATGGGGCCCCTCCTACGAGCAGTACTTC; CDR3: CASRWGPSYEQYF
V: TRBV2; D: -; size: few; J: TRBJ2-7; DNA: TGTGCCAGCAGGGAGGAGTACTTC; CDR3: CASREEYF
V: TRBV11-2; D: TRBD2; size: -; J: TRBJ2-2; DNA: TGTGCCAGCAGCTTTGTAGCGGGGAACACCGGGGAGCTGTTTTTT; CDR3: CASSFVAGNTGELFF
V: TRBV9; D: TRBD1; size: -; J: TRBJ1-1; DNA: TGTGCCAGCAGCGTACGGACGGGACAGGAAGCTTTCTTT; CDR3: CASSVRTGQEAFF
V: TRBV30; D: -; size: -; J: TRBJ2-3; DNA: TGTGCCTGGAGTTGGGAGGCCTCCACAGATACGCAGTATTTT; CDR3: CAWSWEASTDTQYF
V: TRBV5-6; D: -; size: -; J: TRBJ1-1; DNA: TGTGCCAGCAGCACGGAGGCTTATTTGAACACTGAAGCTTTCTTT; CDR3: CASSTEAYLNTEAFF
V: TRBV9; D: -; size: -; J: TRBJ2-3; DNA: TGTGCCAGCAGCGCCCTACAGGGGACTAGCACAGATACGCAGTATTTT; CDR3: CASSALQGTSTDTQYF